This TCR beta chain was retrieved from a study of cytomegalovirus exposure and HLA in healthy donors. Some clones are missing from TCRdb's copy, which holds only in-frame ones; the method was immunoSEQ multiplex PCR. There are some 320,000 clones in the sample; around 90% occur only once, and over 1% lies in the top ten. Sequencing was done on a sample of PBMCs. This TCR was recovered from a woman aged 25 to 39 in good health and CMV-seropositive.

CDR3 sequence reads: CASSRQGRYGYTF. The CDR3 nucleotides are TGTGCCAGTAGTCGACAGGGTCGCTATGGCTACACCTTC. The chain has TRBV19 and TRBJ1-2; 7 bases match TRBD1. The CDR3 runs 13 residues. V trimming: 5 bases; J trimming: 4 bases; junction bases outside the gene matches: 4. From germline, CDR1 is LNHDA and CDR2 SQIVND (reference sequence).